This T cell receptor (beta chain) emerged from a study of blood T cells in healthy people across ages. Study at large: About one barcoded TCR beta cDNA was captured per two T cells.

A sample-barcoded 5' primer and a J-beta primer mix were used in a second PCR of roughly 7 to 12 cycles. Every sample returned 2.5 million or more CDR3-containing paired-end reads. TCRdb reprocessed the 5' RACE reads via MiXCR and lists one record per CDR3 protein. The sample lists 650,000 to 950,000 distinct CDR3 sequences, roughly 44% seen once, with roughly 19% in the top ten. The study isolated at least 6.5 million PBMCs from each sample. Broader study findings: Roughly linear declines in TCR beta diversity per million T cells occurred with age.

A remark on this clonotype: Its antigen is unidentified.

This sequence originates from a man aged 60 to 75 in good health. Sequenced input: blood.

The CDR3 loop reads CSAEGIETQYF. The CDR3 coding sequence is TGCAGTGCAGAGGGTATAGAGACCCAGTACTTC. The chain employs TRBV20-1 and TRBJ2-5; a weak D match, TRBD2 (5 bases). CDR1 and CDR2 from the germline V gene are DFQATT and SNEGSKA (reference sequence). Trimming left V 6 bases short and J 4 bases short, with 9 bases between. The CDR3 covers 11 residues.